One sample yielded the 15 T cell receptor beta chains listed below, sequenced in a study of molecular identifiers for immune sequencing clone quantification. TCRdb reprocessed the PCR reads via MiXCR and lists one record per CDR3 protein. This table has 35,000 to 45,000 distinct CDR3 sequences, 19% appearing once. The sample taken for sequencing was naive CD8+ T cells from blood, with Jurkat cell RNA spiked in. The subset: FACS-sorted CD8+CD4-CCR7+CD45RA+ naive T cells. These receptors all come from a human donor in good health. Some libraries in this study had Jurkat cell RNA spiked in.

This clonotype occurred once. This clone may be a read error of a much larger clone one base away. The chain combines TRBV3-1 with TRBJ1-1; D gene uncertain. This CDR3 is built from 14 residues. The germline V gene encodes CDR1 LGHDT and CDR2 YNNKEL (reference sequence). V was pared by 0 bases and J by 3 bases, with 8 bases between. The chain's CDR3 is CASSQDYEDTEAFF. In DNA, the CDR3 is TGTGCCAGCAGCCAAGATTACGAGGACACTGAAGCTTTCTTT. The full variable domain, in which reference TRBV3-1 and TRBJ1-1 provide the parts outside the CDR3, is DTAVSQTPKYLVTQMGNDKSIKCEQNLGHDTMYWYKQDSKKFLKIMFSYNNKELIINETVPNRFSPKSPDKAHLNLHINSLELGDSAVYFCASSQDYEDTEAFFGQGTRLTVV.

This clonotype came up many times. This rearrangement joins TRBV29-1 to TRBJ2-7; D ambiguous. Germline CDR1 is SQVTM and CDR2 is ANQGSEA. The CDR3 runs to 10 residues. V lost 4 bases, J lost 4 bases, and 5 bases lay in between. CDR3 sequence (DNA): TGCAGCGTTGTAGTTTACGAGCAGTACTTC. This sequence encodes CSVVVYEQYF.

This clonotype was detected only a few times. The chain recombines TRBV12-3 or TRBV12-4 with TRBJ2-2; tentative D call: TRBD2 (7 bases). V lost 5 bases and J lost 4, with 17 bases in between. The CDR3 extends over 16 amino acids. CDR3 residues: CASSPNGGAFTGELFF. The CDR3 region has the DNA TGTGCCAGCAGTCCTAATGGGGGGGCGTTCACCGGGGAGCTGTTTTTT.

Comment on this clonotype: This may stem from a read error, because a much larger clone lies one nucleotide away. Here the CDR3 omits its conserved ending phenylalanine or tryptophan, so a read error is the likely source. The chain employs TRBV27 and TRBJ2-5; D perhaps matches TRBD1 (5 bases). The length of the CDR3 is 15 residues. Trimming stripped 0 bases from V and 4 bases from J, with 12 bases between. Germline loops: CDR1 MNHEY, CDR2 SMNVEV (reference sequence). CDR3 sequence: CASSLSSGNTETQYL. CDR3 coding DNA: TGTGCCAGCAGTTTATCTTCAGGGAACACAGAGACCCAGTACCTC.

This clonotype was picked up many times. The rearrangement links TRBV5-1 to TRBJ2-3; perhaps TRBD1 as D (7 bases). Germline values: CDR1 SGHRS, CDR2 YFSETQ. V was cut by 2 bases and J by 0 bases, with 10 bases left in between. CDR3 length equals 15 residues. In DNA, the CDR3 is TGCGCCAGCAGCTTCAGGGGGGCTAGCACAGATACGCAGTATTTT. It encodes CASSFRGASTDTQYF.

The sample holds many counts of this clonotype. This sequence joins TRBV12-3 or TRBV12-4 and TRBJ2-7; D perhaps matches TRBD1 (6 bases). Trimming removed 6 bases from V and 1 base from J, with 13 bases in between. This CDR3 spans 14 amino acids. The CDR3 DNA is TGTGCCAGCAGCCGGGACACGGCATCCTACGAGCAGTACTTC. This sequence encodes CASSRDTASYEQYF.

About this clonotype: Possible read error: a much larger clone is one base away. This sequence joins TRBV10-3 and TRBJ2-7; the match to TRBD2 covers 10 bases. Germline-derived CDR1 and CDR2 are ENHRY and SYGVKD. CDR3 length: 14 amino acids. V trimming: 4 bases; J trimming: 6 bases; junction bases outside the gene matches: 6. This CDR3 reads CAISVQREGCEQYF. In DNA form, the CDR3 reads TGTGCCATCAGTGTTCAGCGGGAGGGCTGCGAGCAGTACTTC.

This clonotype was counted many times. The chain carries TRBV24-1 and TRBJ2-3; D ambiguous. Germline loops: CDR1 KGHDR, CDR2 SFDVKD. V lost 6 bases, J lost 4 bases, and 13 bases lay in between. The CDR3 contains 14 residues. CDR3 loop: CATSTRPPPDTQYF. The CDR3 nucleotides are TGTGCCACCAGTACCAGACCCCCGCCAGATACGCAGTATTTT.

This clonotype was observed a few times. Being one base from a much bigger clone, this may be a read error. This chain connects TRBV30 to TRBJ2-1; 12 bases align to TRBD2. CDR1 is GTSNPN and CDR2 is SVGIG in the germline V gene (reference sequence). The CDR3 contains 12 residues. With 0 bases clipped from V and 12 bases from J, the junction kept 0 bases outside the gene matches. This CDR3 is CAWSVLAGGQFF. CDR3 in DNA: TGTGCCTGGAGTGTACTAGCGGGAGGGCAGTTCTTC.

This clonotype has just a few counts. The genes are TRBV19 and TRBJ1-2; TRBD1 agrees at 7 bases. CDR1 LNHDA and CDR2 SQIVND come from the germline V gene (reference sequence). V shed 5 bases and J 4 bases; nucleotides not matched to a gene: 10. The CDR3 has 15 amino acids. This CDR3 is CASSPPDRIPYGYTF. The CDR3 DNA reads TGTGCCAGTAGTCCCCCGGACAGGATCCCCTATGGCTACACCTTC.

This clonotype came up many times. The rearrangement links TRBV24-1 to TRBJ2-7, with 8 positions matching TRBD2. The germline V gene encodes CDR1 KGHDR and CDR2 SFDVKD. The CDR3 has 13 residues. After removal of 6 bases from V and 4 bases from J, the junction contained 4 bases not matched to a gene. CDR3 sequence: CATSFGGGYEQYF. For the CDR3, the DNA is TGTGCCACCAGTTTCGGGGGGGGTTACGAGCAGTACTTC.

With respect to this clonotype: Just one base apart from a much larger clone, this may be a read error. The J gene is TRBJ2-3, the V gene TRBV4-1; no definite D call. The CDR3 sequence is 14 residues long. Germline V gene sequence: CDR1 MGHRA, CDR2 YSYEKL. CDR3 sequence reads: CASRQSTNTDTQYF. The CDR3 DNA is TGCGCCAGCCGCCAATCGACGAACACAGATACGCAGTATTTT.

The chain uses TRBV20-1 and TRBJ2-2; TRBD2 might be the D (6 bases). With 1 base removed from V and 0 bases from J, the gap between germline ends came to 9 bases. The CDR3 spans 15 residues. Germline values: CDR1 DFQATT, CDR2 SNEGSKA (reference sequence). The CDR3 DNA sequence: TGCAGTGCTAGAGGGCCGGGGGCGAACACCGGGGAGCTGTTTTTT. Its translation: CSARGPGANTGELFF.

This clonotype was seen ten or more times. V usage is TRBV7-2 and J usage is TRBJ2-3, with TRBD2 identical over 7 bases. Unmatched junction bases numbered 8, after V lost 4 bases and J lost 1 base. This CDR3 is built from 16 residues. CDR1 is SGHTA, CDR2 FQGNSA, per germline. CDR3 loop: CASSSIGLAGTDTQYF. The DNA of the CDR3 is TGTGCCAGCAGCTCTATAGGGCTAGCGGGCACAGATACGCAGTATTTT.

This clonotype has only a few counts. The V and J genes are TRBV12-3 or TRBV12-4 and TRBJ2-1; D is undetermined. V dropped 1 base and J dropped 6 bases, with 7 bases sitting between them. This CDR3 contains 13 residues. This chain's CDR3 is CASSLDMVNEQFF. The CDR3 DNA follows: TGTGCCAGCAGTTTAGACATGGTCAATGAGCAGTTCTTC.